This entry is about one T cell receptor beta chain. The sample belongs to a study of T cells after yellow fever vaccination. This CDR3 region has 14 residues. Germline assignment: CDR1 SGHAT and CDR2 FQDESV (reference sequence). Trimming left V 1 base short and J 9 bases short, with 13 bases between. TCRdb redid the calling of the 5' RACE reads with MiXCR, one entry per CDR3 protein. The sample includes 300,000 or so distinct CDR3 sequences, 7.5% to 9.5% seen only once; the top ten take around 3.1%. This sequence was found in a young man who received the YFV17D yellow fever vaccine. This sample comprised CD4+ T cells sorted from PBMCs, obtained 5 days after the yellow fever booster vaccination. The V gene is TRBV11-1, the J gene TRBJ2-1, with D perhaps matching TRBD1 or TRBD2 (5 bases each). CDR3 region: CASSLESRAGEQFF. CDR3 coding DNA: TGTGCCAGCAGCTTAGAGTCCAGGGCGGGTGAGCAGTTCTTC.